Listed here are 22 T cell receptor beta chains from one sample, sequenced in a study of cytomegalovirus exposure and HLA in healthy donors. PCR amplification relied on 60 Vbeta primers (plus 13 Jbeta primers). Clones were read by immunoSEQ multiplex PCR, and TCRdb kept only the in-frame ones, dropping some. Across roughly 120,000 clones, the top ten clones capture around 3.9% of the sample. The sample taken for sequencing was PBMCs. Every receptor here comes from a man aged 18 to 35 in good health and CMV-seronegative.

The chain combines TRBV6-1 with TRBJ1-2; 10 nucleotides agree with TRBD1. The CDR3 totals 15 residues. V shed 11 bases and J 4 bases; nucleotides not matched to a gene: 13. The germline V gene has CDR1 MNHNS and CDR2 SASEGT. Here the CDR3 reads CAGGVLDRGPYGYTF. CDR3 nucleotides: TGTGCCGGAGGAGTGCTTGACAGGGGGCCCTATGGCTACACCTTC.

The V gene is TRBV15, the J gene TRBJ1-5; no clear D gene. This CDR3 spans 14 amino acids. The germline V and J ends were trimmed by 0 bases and 5 bases, with 8 bases remaining between them. Germline V gives CDR1 LNHNV, CDR2 YYDKDF (reference sequence). The chain's CDR3 is CATSRDLPDQPQHF. In DNA form, the CDR3 reads TGTGCCACCAGCAGAGATCTACCCGATCAGCCCCAGCATTTT.

The J gene is TRBJ1-5, the V gene TRBV19; 9 bases are a match to TRBD1. V gave up 4 bases and J gave up 6 bases; unmatched junction bases: 10. Germline loops: CDR1 LNHDA, CDR2 SQIVND (reference sequence). This CDR3 contains 16 residues. CDR3: CASSTNRGRIGQPQHF. In DNA form, the CDR3 reads TGTGCCAGTAGTACTAACAGGGGGCGGATAGGTCAGCCCCAGCATTTT.

DNA for the CDR3: TGTGCCAGCAGCTCGACCGGGACAGTAAGCAACGAGCAGTACTTC. It encodes CASSSTGTVSNEQYF. The gene calls are TRBV7-9 and TRBJ2-7; TRBD1 matches at 7 bases. This CDR3 comprises 15 residues. CDR1 SEHNR and CDR2 FQNEAQ come from the germline V gene (reference sequence). Unmatched junction bases numbered 11, after V lost 4 bases and J lost 5 bases.

This rearrangement joins TRBV4-1 to TRBJ2-7; D uncertain. CDR3 length: 15 residues. Germline CDR1 and CDR2: MGHRA and YSYEKL. Trimming shortened V by 0 bases and J by 9 bases, and 18 bases separated the two germline ends. CDR3 bases: TGCGCCAGCAGCCAAGATCCATCCGGAGTCGAGGCGCAGTACTTC. It yields the protein CASSQDPSGVEAQYF.

This chain connects TRBV4-1 to TRBJ2-5, with D possibly being TRBD1 (5 bases). Germline CDR1 is MGHRA and CDR2 is YSYEKL. This CDR3 is built from 14 residues. V was shortened by 2 bases and J by 1 base, with 8 bases between the two germline ends. DNA of the CDR3: TGCGCCAGCAGCCAAATAGGGGTCCAAGAGACCCAGTACTTC. As protein: CASSQIGVQETQYF.

V is TRBV5-1 and J is TRBJ2-5, with 11 bases matching TRBD2. The J segment lost 3 bases and the V segment lost 5 bases, leaving 6 bases of the junction unmatched. In germline, CDR1 is SGHRS, CDR2 YFSETQ. The length of the CDR3 is 15 residues. Written as DNA, the CDR3 is TGCGCCAGCAGATACGCACTAGCGGGAGAAGAGACCCAGTACTTC. It specifies CASRYALAGEETQYF.

The chain couples TRBV13 to TRBJ2-7, with 7 bases matching TRBD1. The CDR3 consists of 14 residues. Germline V gene sequence: CDR1 PRHDT, CDR2 FYEKMQ (reference sequence). Germline trimming cut 4 bases from V and 3 bases from J; bases unmatched to any gene: 6. The CDR3, as DNA: TGTGCCAGCAGCTCCGGACAGGATTACTACGAGCAGTACTTC. Its translation is CASSSGQDYYEQYF. The whole variable domain, filled in from reference TRBV13 and TRBJ2-7, reads AAGVIQSPRHLIKEKRETATLKCYPIPRHDTVYWYQQGPGQDPQFLISFYEKMQSDKGSIPDRFSAQQFSDYHSELNMSSLELGDSALYFCASSSGQDYYEQYFGPGTRLTVT.

The chain uses TRBV2 and TRBJ2-2, with TRBD1 matching 8 bases. The CDR3 runs to 13 residues. Unmatched junction bases numbered 3, after V lost 8 bases and J lost 4 bases. The germline gives CDR1 SNHLY, CDR2 FYNNEI. The CDR3 loop is CASPDRATGELFF. The CDR3, as DNA: TGTGCCAGCCCGGACAGGGCCACCGGGGAGCTGTTTTTT.

The chain has TRBV4-1 and TRBJ2-1; possible D gene TRBD2, 6 bases. The CDR3 loop spans 14 amino acids. The ends were cut back, 4 bases at V and 8 bases at J, with 15 bases in the middle. Germline V gene lookup returns CDR1 MGHRA and CDR2 YSYEKL. In DNA form, the CDR3 reads TGCGCCAGCAGCCTGGAAACTAGCTGGGATGAGCAGTTCTTC. It translates to CASSLETSWDEQFF.

The chain is built from TRBV7-9 and TRBJ1-1; 7 nucleotides match TRBD1. The trim removed 8 bases at V and 0 bases at J, leaving 9 bases unmatched. Per the germline V gene, CDR1 is SEHNR and CDR2 is FQNEAQ (reference sequence). CDR3 size: 15 residues. The CDR3 region is CASQDRDRLNTEAFF. DNA of the CDR3: TGTGCCAGCCAAGACCGGGACAGATTGAACACTGAAGCTTTCTTT.

The rearrangement links TRBV10-2 to TRBJ2-4; the D is unclear. The V and J ends lost 4 bases and 2 bases respectively, with 12 bases between them. This CDR3 contains 15 residues. Germline CDR1 WSHSY, CDR2 SAAADI. The CDR3 DNA reads TGCGCCAGCAGTGGAAAGGCAGCGACCAAAAACATTCAGTACTTC. Translating gives CASSGKAATKNIQYF.

Worth noting for this clone: One end of the junction is discordant with germline, which a read error may explain. The sample contains more than one DNA sequence encoding this CDR3. The chain carries TRBV6-1 and TRBJ1-6; D perhaps matches TRBD1 (6 bases). From germline, CDR1 is MNHNS and CDR2 SASEGT. The CDR3 is made up of 14 amino acids. CDR3 sequence reads: CASRDTGNNSPLHF. DNA of the CDR3: TGCGCCAGCAGGGATACAGGGAACAATTCACCCCTCCACTTT.

This sequence joins TRBV2 and TRBJ2-1; D not resolved. The CDR3 sequence is 11 residues long. Trimming pared 6 bases from V and 6 bases from J, leaving 6 bases between. CDR1 is SNHLY, CDR2 FYNNEI, per germline. The CDR3 sequence is CASSGANEQFF. For the CDR3, the DNA is TGTGCCAGCAGCGGTGCCAATGAGCAGTTCTTC.

The CDR3 region has the DNA TGTGCCAGCAGCTTAGATAAAGGAGGGGAGACCCAGTACTTC. Its translation is CASSLDKGGETQYF. The chain couples TRBV11-2 to TRBJ2-5; the D gene is possibly TRBD2 (6 bases). The CDR3 contains 14 residues. Trimming took 0 bases from V and 5 from J, leaving 10 bases between them. From germline, CDR1 is SGHAT and CDR2 FQNNGV.

The chain combines TRBV18 with TRBJ1-4; TRBD1 agrees at 7 bases. The CDR3 consists of 13 residues. Germline lookup yields CDR1 KGHSH and CDR2 LQKENI. V was pared by 1 base and J by 7 bases, with 0 bases of the junction left unmatched. CDR3 DNA: TGTGCCAGCTCACCACGACAGGGTGAAAAACTGTTTTTT. Translation gives CASSPRQGEKLFF.

For this clone: The junction departs from germline at one end; a sequencing error may be responsible. The CDR3 spells CASSHGQAETF. The CDR3 DNA follows: TGTGCCAGCTCCCATGGACAGGCCGAGACTTTT. This chain connects TRBV18 to TRBJ1-1, with TRBD1 matching 7 bases. The CDR3 consists of 11 residues. CDR1 is KGHSH and CDR2 is LQKENI in the germline V gene.

The gene calls are TRBV28 and TRBJ1-2, with D maybe TRBD1 (5 bases). Trimming removed 6 bases at V and 2 bases at J, with 16 bases between. Germline V gene lookup returns CDR1 MDHEN and CDR2 SYDVKM. This CDR3 region has 15 residues. CDR3 DNA sequence: TGTGCCAGCAGGGACACCGGGACTTCCAACTATGGCTACACCTTC. It codes for CASRDTGTSNYGYTF.

This sequence joins TRBV2 and TRBJ2-3; TRBD2 matches 7 bases. This CDR3 is 15 amino acids long. Trimming cost V 5 bases and J 2 bases; bases outside gene matches: 7. Germline loops: CDR1 SNHLY, CDR2 FYNNEI. The CDR3 DNA follows: TGTGCCAGCAGTCCGACTAGCTCCCTCACAGATACGCAGTATTTT. This sequence encodes CASSPTSSLTDTQYF.

The V call is TRBV2, the J call TRBJ2-7, with D possibly being TRBD1 (5 bases). V was trimmed by 6 bases and J by 6 bases, leaving 15 bases between them. The germline CDR1 and CDR2 sequences are SNHLY and FYNNEI. CDR3 length: 13 amino acids. The CDR3 bases are TGTGCCAGCAGCCCGAGCCAGGGCTCCGAGCAGTACTTC. Its protein product is CASSPSQGSEQYF. Full variable domain (remainder filled in from reference TRBV2 and TRBJ2-7): EPEVTQTPSHQVTQMGQEVILRCVPISNHLYFYWYRQILGQKVEFLVSFYNNEISEKSEIFDDQFSVERPDGSNFTLKIRSTKLEDSAMYFCASSPSQGSEQYFGPGTRLTVT.

The chain employs TRBV27 and TRBJ2-7; D perhaps matches TRBD1 (6 bases). The germline gives CDR1 MNHEY, CDR2 SMNVEV (reference sequence). This CDR3 comprises 16 residues. With 3 bases removed from V and 4 bases from J, the gap between germline ends came to 19 bases. CDR3 protein: CASSFTLTGMGYEQYF. The CDR3 nucleotides read TGTGCCAGCAGTTTTACCTTGACAGGAATGGGATACGAGCAGTACTTC.

The rearrangement links TRBV20-1 to TRBJ1-3; D is unresolved. Per germline, CDR1 DFQATT and CDR2 SNEGSKA (reference sequence). This CDR3 spans 11 amino acids. The V gene lost 3 bases and the J gene lost 4 bases, with 4 bases spanning the gap. The CDR3 bases are TGCAGTGCTAGTGCGGGAAACACCATATATTTT. Amino acids: CSASAGNTIYF.